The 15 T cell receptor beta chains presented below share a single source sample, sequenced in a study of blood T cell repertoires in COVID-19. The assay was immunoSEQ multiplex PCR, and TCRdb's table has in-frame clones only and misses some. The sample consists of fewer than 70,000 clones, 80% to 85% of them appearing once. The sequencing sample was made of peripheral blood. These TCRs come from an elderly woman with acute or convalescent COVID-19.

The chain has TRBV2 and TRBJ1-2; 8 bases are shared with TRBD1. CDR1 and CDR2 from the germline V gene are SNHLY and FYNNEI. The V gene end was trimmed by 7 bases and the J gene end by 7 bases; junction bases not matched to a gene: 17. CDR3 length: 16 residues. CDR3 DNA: TGTGCCAGCAACCTACAGGGGGGGACGGCTGTAGCTGGCTACACCTTC. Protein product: CASNLQGGTAVAGYTF. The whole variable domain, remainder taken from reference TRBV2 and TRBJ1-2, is EPEVTQTPSHQVTQMGQEVILRCVPISNHLYFYWYRQILGQKVEFLVSFYNNEISEKSEIFDDQFSVERPDGSNFTLKIRSTKLEDSAMYFCASNLQGGTAVAGYTFGSGTRLTVV.

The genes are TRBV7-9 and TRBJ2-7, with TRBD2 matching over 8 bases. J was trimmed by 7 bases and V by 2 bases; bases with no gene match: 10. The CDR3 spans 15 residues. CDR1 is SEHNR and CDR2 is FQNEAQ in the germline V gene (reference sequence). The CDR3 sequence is CASSLSPPGGEEQYF. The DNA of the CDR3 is TGTGCCAGCAGCTTAAGCCCGCCCGGGGGGGAGGAGCAGTACTTC. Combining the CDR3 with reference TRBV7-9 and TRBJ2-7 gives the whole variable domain DTGVSQNPRHKITKRGQNVTFRCDPISEHNRLYWYRQTLGQGPEFLTYFQNEAQLEKSRLLSDRFSAERPKGSFSTLEIQRTEQGDSAMYLCASSLSPPGGEEQYFGPGTRLTVT.

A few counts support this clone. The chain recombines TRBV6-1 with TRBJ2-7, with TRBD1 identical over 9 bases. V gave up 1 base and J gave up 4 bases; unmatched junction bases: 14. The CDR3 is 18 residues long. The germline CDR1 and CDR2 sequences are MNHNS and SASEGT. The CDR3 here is CASSEELGGTGSVYEQYF. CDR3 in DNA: TGTGCCAGCAGTGAAGAGTTAGGCGGGACAGGGTCGGTGTACGAGCAGTACTTC.

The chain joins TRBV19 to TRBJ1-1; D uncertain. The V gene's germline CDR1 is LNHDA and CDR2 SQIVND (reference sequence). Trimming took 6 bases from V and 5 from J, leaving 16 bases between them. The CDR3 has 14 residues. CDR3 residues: CASSEGRVGTEAFF. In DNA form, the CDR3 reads TGTGCCAGTAGCGAGGGAAGGGTAGGGACTGAAGCTTTCTTT.

CDR3 sequence reads: CASSPSTDTQYF. CDR3 DNA sequence: TGTGCCAGCTCACCCTCCACAGATACGCAGTATTTT. V and J are TRBV18 and TRBJ2-3; D ambiguous. With 3 bases removed from V and 2 bases from J, the gap between germline ends came to 3 bases. The V gene's germline CDR1 is KGHSH and CDR2 LQKENI. This CDR3 spans 12 amino acids.

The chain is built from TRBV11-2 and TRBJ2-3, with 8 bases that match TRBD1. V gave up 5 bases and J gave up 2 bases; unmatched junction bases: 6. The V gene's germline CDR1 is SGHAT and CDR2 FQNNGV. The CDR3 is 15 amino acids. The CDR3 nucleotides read TGTGCCAGCAGCCCAGGACAGGGAATCACAGATACGCAGTATTTT. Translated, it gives CASSPGQGITDTQYF.

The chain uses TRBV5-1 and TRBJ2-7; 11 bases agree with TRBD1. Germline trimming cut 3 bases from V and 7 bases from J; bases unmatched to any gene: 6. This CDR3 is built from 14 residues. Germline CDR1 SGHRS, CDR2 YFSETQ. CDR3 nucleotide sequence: TGCGCCAGCAGCTCCGGACAGGGGGCACGAGAGCAGTACTTC. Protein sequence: CASSSGQGAREQYF.

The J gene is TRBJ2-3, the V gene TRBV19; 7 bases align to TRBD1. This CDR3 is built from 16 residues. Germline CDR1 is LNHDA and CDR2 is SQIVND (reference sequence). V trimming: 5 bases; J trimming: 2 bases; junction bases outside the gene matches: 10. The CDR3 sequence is CASSSYRQGVTDTQYF. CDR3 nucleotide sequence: TGTGCCAGTAGTTCCTATCGACAGGGCGTCACAGATACGCAGTATTTT.

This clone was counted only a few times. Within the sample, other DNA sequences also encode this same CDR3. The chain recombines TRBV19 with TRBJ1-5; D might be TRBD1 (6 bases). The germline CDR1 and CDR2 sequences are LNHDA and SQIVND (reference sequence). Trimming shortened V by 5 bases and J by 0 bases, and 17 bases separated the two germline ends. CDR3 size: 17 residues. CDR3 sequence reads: CASSRGGAGSSNQPQHF. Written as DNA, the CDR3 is TGTGCCAGTAGTCGGGGGGGGGCAGGGAGTAGCAATCAGCCCCAGCATTTT.

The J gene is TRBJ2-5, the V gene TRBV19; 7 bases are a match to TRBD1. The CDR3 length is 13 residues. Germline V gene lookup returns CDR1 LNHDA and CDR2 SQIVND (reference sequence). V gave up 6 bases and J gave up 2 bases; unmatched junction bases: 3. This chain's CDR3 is CASSTGQQETQYF. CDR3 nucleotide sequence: TGTGCCAGTAGCACGGGACAGCAAGAGACCCAGTACTTC.

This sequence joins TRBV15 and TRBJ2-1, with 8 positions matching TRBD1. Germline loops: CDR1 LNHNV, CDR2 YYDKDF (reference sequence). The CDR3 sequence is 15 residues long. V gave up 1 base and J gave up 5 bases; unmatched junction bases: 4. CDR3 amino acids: CATSRGGQGNNEQFF. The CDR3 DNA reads TGTGCCACCAGCAGAGGTGGACAGGGAAACAATGAGCAGTTCTTC.

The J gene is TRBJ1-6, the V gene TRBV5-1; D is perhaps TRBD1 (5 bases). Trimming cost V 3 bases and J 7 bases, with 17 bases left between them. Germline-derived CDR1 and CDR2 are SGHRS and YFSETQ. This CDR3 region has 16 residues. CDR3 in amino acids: CASSWGGVNDNSPLHF. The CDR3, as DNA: TGCGCCAGCAGCTGGGGGGGAGTCAACGACAATTCACCCCTCCACTTT.

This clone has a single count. The CDR3 nucleotides read TGCAGTGCTAGTCGAATCCGGGGGGGCAGCCTTGAGCAGTTCTTC. Protein: CSASRIRGGSLEQFF. The chain is built from TRBV20-1 and TRBJ2-1; 8 positions match TRBD2. In germline, CDR1 is DFQATT, CDR2 SNEGSKA (reference sequence). The V and J ends lost 3 bases and 9 bases, in that order; junction bases with no gene match: 13. The CDR3 is 15 residues long.

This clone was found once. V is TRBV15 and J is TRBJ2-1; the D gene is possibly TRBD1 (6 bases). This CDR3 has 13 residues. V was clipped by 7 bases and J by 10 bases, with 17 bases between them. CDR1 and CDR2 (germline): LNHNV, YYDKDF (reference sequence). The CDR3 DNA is TGTGCCACCACCAGGGGCCGCTCGGGGGAGCAGTTCTTC. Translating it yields CATTRGRSGEQFF.

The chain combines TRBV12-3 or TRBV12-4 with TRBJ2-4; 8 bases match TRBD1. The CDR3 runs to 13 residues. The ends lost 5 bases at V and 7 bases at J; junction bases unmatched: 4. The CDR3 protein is CASSRQGLNIQYF. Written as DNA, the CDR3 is TGTGCCAGCAGTCGACAGGGGTTGAACATTCAGTACTTC.